One and the same sample provided the 14 T cell receptor beta chains below, sequenced in a study of cytomegalovirus exposure and HLA in healthy donors. Some clones are missing from TCRdb's copy, which holds only in-frame ones; the method was immunoSEQ multiplex PCR. This sample has about 110,000 clones, with around 85% found just once. The sample was PBMCs. Receptors originate from a woman between 18 and 29 years old in good health and CMV-seronegative.

In this sample, this clone turned up once. The chain is built from TRBV5-6 and TRBJ1-5; a possible D gene is TRBD1 (6 bases). Germline V CDR1 and CDR2: SGHDT, YYEEEE. Trimming took 3 bases from V and 0 from J, leaving 16 bases between them. The CDR3 spans 17 residues. In DNA form, the CDR3 reads TGTGCCAGCAGCTGGAAACGGACAGACCCTAGCAATCAGCCCCAGCATTTT. As protein: CASSWKRTDPSNQPQHF.

The chain has TRBV5-4 and TRBJ1-1, with a tentative D call TRBD1 (6 bases). Trimming left V 2 bases short and J 3 bases short, with 17 bases between. CDR1 and CDR2 (germline): SGHNT, YYREEE (reference sequence). The CDR3 covers 16 residues. This CDR3 is CASSLGGGIRYTEAFF. CDR3 coding DNA: TGTGCCAGCAGCTTAGGGGGGGGGATAAGGTACACTGAAGCTTTCTTT.

This clone was seen a few times. The chain combines TRBV30 with TRBJ2-7; D ambiguous. Trimming shortened V by 4 bases and J by 1 base, and 14 bases separated the two germline ends. Germline CDR1 reads GTSNPN; CDR2 reads SVGIG (reference sequence). The CDR3 sequence is 14 residues long. CDR3 coding DNA: TGTGCCTGGACAGCCAGTGACACATCCTACGAGCAGTACTTC. It specifies CAWTASDTSYEQYF.

The table lists this clone with a few counts. J is TRBJ1-6 and V is TRBV28, with D tentatively TRBD1 (6 bases). The CDR3 is 14 residues long. Trimming pared 1 base from V and 10 bases from J, leaving 11 bases between. Germline CDR1 is MDHEN and CDR2 is SYDVKM. The CDR3 bases are TGTGCCAGCAGTTTATCAGGGGTCGGGTCACCCCTCCACTTT. Translation gives CASSLSGVGSPLHF.

The chain is built from TRBV6-4 and TRBJ1-3, with no clear D. Looked up from germline, CDR1 is MRHNA and CDR2 is SNTAGT. Trimming took off 3 bases at V and 1 base at J, with 13 bases between the two ends. The CDR3 sequence is 16 residues long. The CDR3 region has the DNA TGTGCCAGCAGTGATCAACAGACGGTATCTGGAAACACCATATATTTT. Translating it yields CASSDQQTVSGNTIYF.

The chain joins TRBV11-2 to TRBJ2-5; 9 nucleotides align to TRBD2. The ends lost 3 bases at V and 1 base at J; junction bases unmatched: 3. CDR3 length: 15 amino acids. CDR1 is SGHAT, CDR2 FQNNGV, per germline. CDR3 in DNA: TGTGCCAGCAGCTTGAGTAGCGGGAGCCAAGAGACCCAGTACTTC. It specifies CASSLSSGSQETQYF. The full variable domain, its missing parts supplied by reference TRBV11-2 and TRBJ2-5, is EAGVAQSPRYKIIEKRQSVAFWCNPISGHATLYWYQQILGQGPKLLIQFQNNGVVDDSQLPKDRFSAERLKGVDSTLKIQPAKLEDSAVYLCASSLSSGSQETQYFGPGTRLLVL.

The genes are TRBV6-1 and TRBJ1-1; perhaps TRBD1 as D (5 bases). The germline V and J ends were trimmed by 5 bases and 1 base, with 8 bases remaining between them. The CDR3 loop spans 13 amino acids. Germline V gene lookup returns CDR1 MNHNS and CDR2 SASEGT. CDR3 amino acids: CASSFGQNTEAFF. The DNA of the CDR3 is TGTGCCAGCAGTTTTGGACAGAACACTGAAGCTTTCTTT.

The chain is built from TRBV15 and TRBJ1-5; a possible D gene is TRBD1 (6 bases). Between the trimmed V and J ends, which lost 3 bases and 9 bases, there was a span of 12 bases. The germline V gene encodes CDR1 LNHNV and CDR2 YYDKDF (reference sequence). The CDR3 loop spans 13 amino acids. Here the CDR3 reads CATSSSTGSPQHF. The CDR3, as DNA: TGTGCCACCAGCAGTTCCACAGGGTCGCCCCAGCATTTT.

The V call is TRBV27, the J call TRBJ1-2, with a weak D call TRBD1 (6 bases). Per germline, CDR1 MNHEY and CDR2 SMNVEV (reference sequence). The V gene lost 5 bases and the J gene lost 5 bases, with 15 bases spanning the gap. The CDR3 spans 14 residues. CDR3: CASSPNPTGYGYTF. In DNA form, the CDR3 reads TGTGCCAGCAGTCCCAACCCGACAGGATATGGCTACACCTTC.

V usage is TRBV6-1 and J usage is TRBJ1-1; 7 positions match TRBD1. The V gene's germline CDR1 is MNHNS and CDR2 SASEGT. Unmatched junction bases numbered 6, after V lost 3 bases and J lost 5 bases. The CDR3 consists of 14 residues. CDR3 bases: TGTGCCAGCAGTGAGAGGGGGCTTAGAACTGAAGCTTTCTTT. This translates into CASSERGLRTEAFF.

This clone was seen a single time. The chain joins TRBV30 to TRBJ2-1; D is possibly TRBD1 (5 bases). The V end was cut by 0 bases, the J end by 7 bases, with 13 bases between. Germline V CDR1 and CDR2: GTSNPN, SVGIG (reference sequence). This CDR3 comprises 14 residues. The CDR3 loop reads CAWSVGQGLNEQFF. The CDR3 bases are TGTGCCTGGAGTGTCGGGCAGGGTTTGAATGAGCAGTTCTTC.

This rearrangement joins TRBV5-6 to TRBJ1-4; TRBD1 agrees at 8 bases. V dropped 4 bases and J dropped 7; count of bases not matched to a gene: 12. Germline values: CDR1 SGHDT, CDR2 YYEEEE. The CDR3 extends over 16 amino acids. The CDR3 spells CASSLGPGQGSEKLFF. The CDR3 DNA sequence: TGTGCCAGCAGCCTCGGCCCCGGACAGGGCTCTGAAAAACTGTTTTTT. Together with reference TRBV5-6 and TRBJ1-4, the CDR3 gives the full variable domain: DAGVTQSPTHLIKTRGQQVTLRCSPKSGHDTVSWYQQALGQGPQFIFQYYEEEERQRGNFPDRFSGHQFPNYSSELNVNALLLGDSALYLCASSLGPGQGSEKLFFGSGTQLSVL.

The chain links TRBV9 to TRBJ2-7, with D possibly being TRBD1 (6 bases). Trimming removed 4 bases from V and 3 bases from J, with 14 bases in between. This CDR3 spans 14 amino acids. Germline V gives CDR1 SGDLS, CDR2 YYNGEE. The CDR3 nucleotides read TGTGCCAGCAGCCCCCCAGGGGCAGACTACGAGCAGTACTTC. It translates to CASSPPGADYEQYF.

The chain has TRBV19 and TRBJ2-5; no clear D. The CDR3 length is 11 residues. Trimming shortened V by 3 bases and J by 3 bases, and 2 bases separated the two germline ends. Germline CDR1 LNHDA, CDR2 SQIVND (reference sequence). The DNA for the CDR3 is TGTGCCAGTAGTATCAAAGAGACCCAGTACTTC. Amino acid sequence: CASSIKETQYF.